Sequencing of this T cell receptor beta chain was carried out in a study of shared clonotypes between healthy human individuals. Only in-frame clones appear in the TCRdb table, and some are missing; sequencing was by immunoSEQ multiplex PCR. The data show some 2,100,000 clones, more than 85% seen once. Positively selected for CCR7, the CD45RO-negative cells used as naive CD8 cells excluded terminally differentiated effector memory CD45RA+ cells. This CDR3 has 18 residues. This chain links TRBV21-1 with TRBJ2-7; the table gives TRBD2 as D, unverified against the DNA. TRBV21-1 is classified as a pseudogene. The TCR comes from a man between 18 and 35 years old in good health. Some clones in this sample may be carry-over from other donors' samples. What was sequenced was naive CD8+ T cells from PBMCs. CDR3 DNA sequence: TGTGCCAGCAGCATCCGCCCGTGCTATCTGCGGCAGCTATACGAGCAGTACTTC. Translated, it gives CASSIRPCYLRQLYEQYF.